This passage covers 3 T cell receptor beta chains from one sample sequenced in a study of cytomegalovirus exposure and HLA in healthy donors. The PCR had 60 Vbeta and 13 Jbeta primers. The protocol was immunoSEQ multiplex PCR, while the TCRdb copy is restricted to in-frame clones and leaves out a portion. Altogether about 130,000 clones are present, roughly 62% being singletons, with the ten largest covering around 1.6%. The sample comprised PBMCs. The receptor source for this set is a man aged 25 to 40 in good health and CMV-seropositive.

This chain links TRBV11-2 with TRBJ1-3; D is undetermined. The CDR3 covers 13 residues. Trimming took off 1 base at V and 10 bases at J, with 11 bases between the two ends. Germline CDR1 is SGHAT and CDR2 is FQNNGV. The CDR3 nucleotides are TGTGCCAGCAGCTTAGCTGGGCCCCGGACCATATATTTT. This sequence encodes CASSLAGPRTIYF.

The chain is built from TRBV30 and TRBJ2-1; 9 bases fit TRBD2. J gave up 8 bases and V 0 bases, and 11 bases lay outside the gene matches. CDR1 is GTSNPN and CDR2 is SVGIG in the germline V gene (reference sequence). The length of the CDR3 is 16 residues. The CDR3 DNA reads TGTGCCTGGAGTGTACTTGGTAGCGGGAGATCCGATGAGCAGTTCTTC. Protein sequence: CAWSVLGSGRSDEQFF.

In this sample, this clone turned up a few times. The genes are TRBV29-1 and TRBJ1-2; maybe TRBD1 (5 bases). The V gene lost 3 bases and the J gene lost 0 bases, with 14 bases spanning the gap. The CDR3 spans 15 residues. Germline V gene lookup returns CDR1 SQVTM and CDR2 ANQGSEA. The CDR3 sequence: CSVEGTPEANYGYTF. CDR3 bases: TGCAGCGTTGAGGGGACTCCTGAAGCTAACTATGGCTACACCTTC.